This T cell receptor (beta chain) is drawn from a study of blood T cell repertoires in COVID-19. For the study at large: PBMCs, B-cell-depleted T cells, or T cells provided the cDNA or gDNA that made up the material.

The V segment lost 3 bases and the J segment 4 bases; nucleotides outside the gene matches: 8. The CDR3 runs 15 residues. The germline gives CDR1 SGDLS, CDR2 YYNGEE. Sequencing was performed with immunoSEQ multiplex PCR; in TCRdb, only in-frame clones are kept and a portion is missing. Among under 50,000 clones listed, about 77% were seen once. The chain is built from TRBV9 and TRBJ2-7, with TRBD1 matching over 9 bases. Sequenced input: peripheral blood. The sequence came from a human donor with active or convalescent COVID-19. The donor label of this sample is uncertain. CDR3 coding DNA: TGTGCCAGCAGCGCCTCCGGGACAGGGAAATACGAGCAGTACTTC. Its translation: CASSASGTGKYEQYF.